A selection of T cell receptor beta chains follows, all from one sample in a study of glioma-infiltrating T cells after dendritic cell vaccination. Clones were read by immunoSEQ multiplex PCR, and TCRdb kept only the in-frame ones, dropping some. The sample holds roughly 56,000 clones; more than 70% are singletons and the top ten take about 8.1%. The input for sequencing was blood, taken after dendritic cell vaccination. These receptors all come from a human donor with glioblastoma. Both conserved end residues are part of each CDR3. Fields, in order: D gene, V gene, clone size, J gene, CDR3 protein, CDR3 DNA. The D gene is left open where the match is weak. Some rows mark clone size as missing; the rest say once, few, many or name a class of expanded clone.

D gene: NA; V gene: TRBV4-3; clone size: once; J gene: TRBJ2-4; CDR3 protein: CASSQDEGLNGKNIQYF; CDR3 DNA: TGCGCCAGCAGCCAAGATGAGGGCCTGAATGGCAAAAACATTCAGTACTTC
D gene: NA; V gene: TRBV25-1; clone size: NA; J gene: TRBJ1-3; CDR3 protein: CASNPGGFSGNTIYF; CDR3 DNA: TGTGCCAGCAATCCCGGCGGCTTCTCTGGAAACACCATATATTTT
D gene: NA; V gene: TRBV7-9; clone size: NA; J gene: TRBJ1-1; CDR3 protein: CASRAEMNTEAFF; CDR3 DNA: TGTGCCAGCAGAGCTGAGATGAACACTGAAGCTTTCTTT
D gene: NA; V gene: TRBV7-6; clone size: NA; J gene: TRBJ2-5; CDR3 protein: CASSPRLQGLETQYF; CDR3 DNA: TGTGCCAGCAGCCCGCGTTTGCAGGGATTAGAGACCCAGTACTTC
D gene: NA; V gene: TRBV4-1; clone size: NA; J gene: TRBJ2-2; CDR3 protein: CASSPVGMAGELFF; CDR3 DNA: TGCGCCAGCAGCCCGGTCGGTATGGCCGGGGAGCTGTTTTTT
D gene: TRBD1; V gene: TRBV12-5; clone size: NA; J gene: TRBJ1-6; CDR3 protein: CASGEGTGDYNSPLHF; CDR3 DNA: TGTGCTAGTGGCGAGGGGACAGGCGATTATAATTCACCCCTCCACTTT
D gene: TRBD2; V gene: TRBV5-1; clone size: NA; J gene: TRBJ2-1; CDR3 protein: CASSASGGAFANEQFF; CDR3 DNA: TGCGCCAGCAGCGCGAGCGGGGGGGCCTTCGCCAATGAGCAGTTCTTC
D gene: TRBD1; V gene: TRBV7-2; clone size: NA; J gene: TRBJ2-7; CDR3 protein: CASSLAGTVPRQYF; CDR3 DNA: TGTGCCAGCAGCTTAGCCGGGACAGTTCCAAGGCAGTACTTC
D gene: TRBD2; V gene: TRBV7-3; clone size: NA; J gene: TRBJ2-3; CDR3 protein: CASSPTLAGEGPDTQYF; CDR3 DNA: TGTGCCAGCAGCCCGACCCTAGCGGGGGAGGGCCCAGATACGCAGTATTTT
D gene: NA; V gene: TRBV5-6; clone size: NA; J gene: TRBJ1-5; CDR3 protein: CASSQGRGNQPQHF; CDR3 DNA: TGTGCCAGCAGCCAAGGCAGGGGCAATCAGCCCCAGCATTTT
D gene: NA; V gene: TRBV5-4; clone size: NA; J gene: TRBJ2-3; CDR3 protein: CASSLERHTDTQYF; CDR3 DNA: TGTGCCAGCAGCCTGGAACGACACACAGATACGCAGTATTTT
D gene: NA; V gene: TRBV7-8; clone size: NA; J gene: TRBJ2-5; CDR3 protein: CASSSTGWEETQYF; CDR3 DNA: TGTGCCAGCAGCTCGACAGGTTGGGAAGAGACCCAGTACTTC
D gene: TRBD1; V gene: TRBV27; clone size: NA; J gene: TRBJ1-5; CDR3 protein: CASSFNRQGPPSSNQPQHF; CDR3 DNA: TGTGCCAGCAGTTTTAACAGACAGGGCCCACCCTCTAGCAATCAGCCCCAGCATTTT
D gene: TRBD1; V gene: TRBV30; clone size: NA; J gene: TRBJ1-5; CDR3 protein: CAWGGTGPGPQHF; CDR3 DNA: TGTGCCTGGGGGGGGACAGGCCCTGGGCCCCAGCATTTT
D gene: NA; V gene: TRBV4-3; clone size: once; J gene: TRBJ2-7; CDR3 protein: CASSQDMEGMNLQYEQYF; CDR3 DNA: TGCGCCAGCAGCCAAGATATGGAGGGGATGAACCTCCAGTACGAGCAGTACTTC
D gene: NA; V gene: TRBV28; clone size: NA; J gene: TRBJ1-1; CDR3 protein: CASSFAQGVVFF; CDR3 DNA: TGTGCCAGCAGTTTCGCTCAGGGTGTGGTTTTCTTT
D gene: TRBD2; V gene: TRBV6-6; clone size: NA; J gene: TRBJ2-1; CDR3 protein: CASSYSPSGGYNEQFF; CDR3 DNA: TGTGCCAGCAGTTACTCACCTAGCGGGGGCTACAATGAGCAGTTCTTC
D gene: TRBD1; V gene: TRBV9; clone size: NA; J gene: TRBJ2-7; CDR3 protein: CASSGGQGMGSYEQYF; CDR3 DNA: TGTGCCAGCAGCGGAGGACAGGGAATGGGGTCCTACGAGCAGTACTTC
D gene: TRBD1; V gene: TRBV19; clone size: NA; J gene: TRBJ1-5; CDR3 protein: CASSMVGTGTKSQHF; CDR3 DNA: TGTGCCAGTAGTATGGTCGGGACAGGTACGAAGTCCCAGCATTTT
D gene: TRBD2; V gene: TRBV5-1; clone size: NA; J gene: TRBJ2-1; CDR3 protein: CASSFNRLAGVEQFF; CDR3 DNA: TGCGCCAGCAGCTTCAACCGACTAGCGGGGGTCGAGCAGTTCTTC
D gene: TRBD2; V gene: TRBV7-2; clone size: NA; J gene: TRBJ2-1; CDR3 protein: CASFGSGGYNEQFF; CDR3 DNA: TGTGCCAGCTTCGGTAGCGGGGGGTACAATGAGCAGTTCTTC
D gene: NA; V gene: TRBV13; clone size: NA; J gene: TRBJ1-1; CDR3 protein: CASRWGAEAFF; CDR3 DNA: TGTGCCAGCAGATGGGGGGCTGAAGCTTTCTTT
D gene: NA; V gene: TRBV4-2; clone size: NA; J gene: TRBJ2-7; CDR3 protein: CASSRSPGLTMGEQYF; CDR3 DNA: TGTGCCAGCAGCCGATCCCCGGGGTTAACAATGGGGGAGCAGTACTTC
D gene: TRBD1; V gene: TRBV7-2; clone size: once; J gene: TRBJ1-2; CDR3 protein: CASSLIRTGGFYGYTF; CDR3 DNA: TGTGCCAGCAGCCTCATTCGGACAGGGGGTTTCTATGGCTACACCTTC
D gene: NA; V gene: TRBV9; clone size: NA; J gene: TRBJ1-5; CDR3 protein: CASSVAVNSGPQHF; CDR3 DNA: TGTGCCAGCAGCGTAGCGGTCAACTCAGGGCCCCAGCATTTT
D gene: NA; V gene: TRBV6-6; clone size: NA; J gene: TRBJ1-1; CDR3 protein: CASNRNTEAFF; CDR3 DNA: TGTGCCAGCAATAGAAACACTGAAGCTTTCTTT
D gene: TRBD2; V gene: TRBV18; clone size: NA; J gene: TRBJ2-3; CDR3 protein: CASSPLTSGGADTQYF; CDR3 DNA: TGTGCCAGCTCACCGCTGACTAGCGGGGGGGCAGATACGCAGTATTTT
D gene: NA; V gene: TRBV27; clone size: NA; J gene: TRBJ1-2; CDR3 protein: CASSLRPVSNYGYTF; CDR3 DNA: TGTGCCAGCAGTTTACGCCCCGTTAGCAACTATGGCTACACCTTC
D gene: TRBD1; V gene: TRBV25-1; clone size: NA; J gene: TRBJ1-5; CDR3 protein: CASRRQGHNQPQHF; CDR3 DNA: TGTGCCAGCAGACGACAGGGCCACAATCAGCCCCAGCATTTT
D gene: TRBD1; V gene: TRBV6-5; clone size: NA; J gene: TRBJ1-6; CDR3 protein: CASSYERTGNSPLHF; CDR3 DNA: TGTGCCAGCAGTTACGAACGGACAGGGAATTCACCCCTCCACTTT
D gene: TRBD2; V gene: TRBV9; clone size: NA; J gene: TRBJ2-5; CDR3 protein: CASSVEGSGIQETQYF; CDR3 DNA: TGTGCCAGCAGCGTAGAGGGTAGCGGGATACAAGAGACCCAGTACTTC
D gene: TRBD2; V gene: TRBV4-2; clone size: NA; J gene: TRBJ2-3; CDR3 protein: CASSQDGAGGVDTQYF; CDR3 DNA: TGTGCCAGCAGCCAAGACGGGGCGGGGGGAGTGGATACGCAGTATTTT
D gene: TRBD1; V gene: TRBV6-6; clone size: NA; J gene: TRBJ2-7; CDR3 protein: CASSRTGARYEQYF; CDR3 DNA: TGTGCCAGCAGCCGGACAGGGGCCCGCTACGAGCAGTACTTC
D gene: NA; V gene: TRBV7-2; clone size: NA; J gene: TRBJ2-7; CDR3 protein: CASSARQDTRFPYEQYF; CDR3 DNA: TGTGCCAGCAGCGCCCGACAGGACACAAGATTTCCCTACGAGCAGTACTTC
D gene: TRBD2; V gene: TRBV11-1; clone size: NA; J gene: TRBJ2-5; CDR3 protein: CASSLASSGRETQYF; CDR3 DNA: TGTGCCAGCAGCTTAGCTTCTAGCGGTAGAGAGACCCAGTACTTC
D gene: NA; V gene: TRBV10-2; clone size: NA; J gene: TRBJ1-1; CDR3 protein: CASSESLGAFEAFF; CDR3 DNA: TGCGCCAGCAGTGAGTCGTTAGGAGCTTTTGAAGCTTTCTTT
D gene: NA; V gene: TRBV2; clone size: NA; J gene: TRBJ1-3; CDR3 protein: CASSAPGTGNTIYF; CDR3 DNA: TGTGCCAGCAGTGCACCAGGGACTGGAAACACCATATATTTT
D gene: NA; V gene: TRBV11-2; clone size: NA; J gene: TRBJ2-7; CDR3 protein: CASSLASDYEQYF; CDR3 DNA: TGTGCCAGCAGCTTAGCATCAGACTACGAGCAGTACTTC
D gene: NA; V gene: TRBV4-2; clone size: NA; J gene: TRBJ1-6; CDR3 protein: CASSTGSSYNSPLHF; CDR3 DNA: TGTGCCAGCAGTACAGGGAGCTCCTATAATTCACCCCTCCACTTT
D gene: NA; V gene: TRBV19; clone size: NA; J gene: TRBJ2-5; CDR3 protein: CASSGIQETQYF; CDR3 DNA: TGTGCCAGTAGCGGGATTCAAGAGACCCAGTACTTC
D gene: NA; V gene: TRBV28; clone size: NA; J gene: TRBJ2-7; CDR3 protein: CASSRGGEQYF; CDR3 DNA: TGTGCCAGCAGCCGCGGCGGCGAGCAGTACTTC
D gene: TRBD2; V gene: TRBV6-5; clone size: NA; J gene: TRBJ2-5; CDR3 protein: CASGGGTQYF; CDR3 DNA: TGTGCCAGCGGCGGGGGGACCCAGTACTTC
D gene: TRBD1; V gene: TRBV27; clone size: few; J gene: TRBJ1-4; CDR3 protein: CASSLRDSFNEKLFF; CDR3 DNA: TGTGCCAGCAGTTTACGGGACAGCTTTAATGAAAAACTGTTTTTT
D gene: NA; V gene: TRBV5-4; clone size: NA; J gene: TRBJ2-3; CDR3 protein: CASSFSGRGTDTQYF; CDR3 DNA: TGTGCCAGCAGCTTTAGTGGCAGGGGTACAGATACGCAGTATTTT
D gene: NA; V gene: TRBV5-1; clone size: NA; J gene: TRBJ2-3; CDR3 protein: CASSLPGTDTQYF; CDR3 DNA: TGCGCCAGCAGCTTGCCAGGCACAGATACGCAGTATTTT
D gene: TRBD2; V gene: TRBV6-1; clone size: NA; J gene: TRBJ2-1; CDR3 protein: CASSVTTSGGSYNEQFF; CDR3 DNA: TGTGCCAGCAGTGTAACCACTAGCGGGGGCTCCTACAATGAGCAGTTCTTC
D gene: TRBD1; V gene: TRBV19; clone size: NA; J gene: TRBJ1-5; CDR3 protein: CASSPTGQGNNQPQHF; CDR3 DNA: TGTGCCAGTAGTCCAACGGGACAGGGTAACAATCAGCCCCAGCATTTT
D gene: TRBD2; V gene: TRBV2; clone size: NA; J gene: TRBJ2-2; CDR3 protein: CASRLDLAGGTNTGELFF; CDR3 DNA: TGTGCCAGCAGACTTGACCTAGCGGGGGGAACAAACACCGGGGAGCTGTTTTTT
D gene: NA; V gene: TRBV5-4; clone size: NA; J gene: TRBJ1-5; CDR3 protein: CASSLDPGGNQPQHF; CDR3 DNA: TGTGCCAGCAGCTTGGACCCCGGGGGCAATCAGCCCCAGCATTTT
D gene: NA; V gene: TRBV6-6; clone size: NA; J gene: TRBJ1-2; CDR3 protein: CASSYGPGDGYTF; CDR3 DNA: TGTGCCAGCAGTTACGGGCCAGGGGATGGCTACACCTTC
D gene: NA; V gene: TRBV6-5; clone size: once; J gene: TRBJ1-2; CDR3 protein: CASSVQGGYGYTF; CDR3 DNA: TGTGCCAGCAGCGTCCAGGGAGGCTATGGCTACACCTTC
D gene: TRBD1; V gene: TRBV25-1; clone size: NA; J gene: TRBJ1-4; CDR3 protein: CASSVSGTGNEKLFF; CDR3 DNA: TGTGCCAGCAGTGTATCCGGGACAGGGAATGAAAAACTGTTTTTT
D gene: NA; V gene: TRBV7-6; clone size: NA; J gene: TRBJ1-1; CDR3 protein: CASSPTRDTEAFF; CDR3 DNA: TGTGCCAGCAGCCCAACTAGAGACACTGAAGCTTTCTTT
D gene: TRBD2; V gene: TRBV4-2; clone size: NA; J gene: TRBJ2-5; CDR3 protein: CASSDTHRGGETQYF; CDR3 DNA: TGTGCCAGCAGCGATACACATCGGGGGGGGGAGACCCAGTACTTC